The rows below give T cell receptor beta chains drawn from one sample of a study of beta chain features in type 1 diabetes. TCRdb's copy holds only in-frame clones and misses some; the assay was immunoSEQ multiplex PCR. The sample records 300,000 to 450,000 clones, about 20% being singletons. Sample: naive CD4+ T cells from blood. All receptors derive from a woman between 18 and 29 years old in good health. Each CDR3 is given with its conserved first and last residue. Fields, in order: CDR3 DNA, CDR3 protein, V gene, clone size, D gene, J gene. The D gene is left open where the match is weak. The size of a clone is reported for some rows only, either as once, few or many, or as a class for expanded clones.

TGTGCCACCAGCAGGTCCGGACAGGGAGGCGAGACCCAGTACTTC,CATSRSGQGGETQYF,TRBV15,once,TRBD1,TRBJ2-5
TGTGCCAGTGGGACAGGGCAACAGCCCCAGCATTTT,CASGTGQQPQHF,TRBV19,.,TRBD1,TRBJ1-5
TGCGCCAGCAGTCTTTACAGGGTACACAATGAGCAGTTCTTC,CASSLYRVHNEQFF,TRBV23-1,.,.,TRBJ2-1
TGTGCCAGCAGCTTGGGTCAGTTCACAGATACGCAGTATTTT,CASSLGQFTDTQYF,TRBV5-6,.,.,TRBJ2-3
TGTGCCAGCAGGTCACCGGGACTTCTCACAGATACGCAGTATTTT,CASRSPGLLTDTQYF,TRBV7-2,.,.,TRBJ2-3
TGTGCCAGCAGCCCTAGACAGGGAAGGGGGTTACACGAGCAGTACTTC,CASSPRQGRGLHEQYF,TRBV11-2,.,TRBD1,TRBJ2-7
TGTGCCAGCAGCAAAGAGTTAACTAGCGGGAGGCAAGAGACCCAGTACTTC,CASSKELTSGRQETQYF,TRBV21-1,few,.,TRBJ2-5
TGTGCCAGCAGCGTTCATACAGACGGCTACGAGCAGTACTTC,CASSVHTDGYEQYF,TRBV7-8,few,.,TRBJ2-7
TGTGCCAGCAGCTCCGATAAATTAGCGGGGGGTTCTTCCTACAATGAGCAGTTCTTC,CASSSDKLAGGSSYNEQFF,TRBV5-4,.,TRBD2,TRBJ2-1
TGTGCCAGCAGCGTAGTAGGAGCAGCGGGCCTCTACAATGAGCAGTTCTTC,CASSVVGAAGLYNEQFF,TRBV9,few,.,TRBJ2-1
TGCGCCAGCAGCTCCCCTTCGAGACAGATCTCTAATGAGCAGTTCTTC,CASSSPSRQISNEQFF,TRBV5-1,few,.,TRBJ2-1
TGTGCCAGCAGCTTGGCAAGCGGCTACACCTTC,CASSLASGYTF,TRBV5-6,few,.,TRBJ1-2
TGTGCCTGGAGTGTAAAGGGAGGCTATGGCTACACCTTC,CAWSVKGGYGYTF,TRBV30,few,.,TRBJ1-2
TGTGCCAGCAGGCATACTTTGGGGGGTAGCAATCAGCCCCAGCATTTT,CASRHTLGGSNQPQHF,TRBV27,.,.,TRBJ1-5
TGTGCCAGCAGCTTATTACGGGGAAGCTACAATGAGCAGTTCTTC,CASSLLRGSYNEQFF,TRBV7-9,.,.,TRBJ2-1
TGCAGCGTTCGGGGATACGACTATGGCTACACCTTC,CSVRGYDYGYTF,TRBV29-1,.,.,TRBJ1-2
TGTGCCAGCAGCCTAACCAGGGGAACTGAAGCTTTCTTT,CASSLTRGTEAFF,TRBV11-2,few,.,TRBJ1-1
TGCGCCAGCAGCTTGGAAGGGACTAGCACAGATACGCAGTATTTT,CASSLEGTSTDTQYF,TRBV5-1,.,.,TRBJ2-3
TGTGCCAGCAGCTCTATCTCGGCAGGGCAGCCCCAGCATTTT,CASSSISAGQPQHF,TRBV5-6,.,.,TRBJ1-5
TGTGCCAGTAGTGCCTCGGGACAGGGCTTGAGGGAGACCCAGTACTTC,CASSASGQGLRETQYF,TRBV19,.,TRBD1,TRBJ2-5
TGTGCCACCAGCAGAGATTCGACAGGGACCATATATTTT,CATSRDSTGTIYF,TRBV15,.,TRBD1,TRBJ1-3
TGTGCCAGCGGCGACAGAAACACTGAAGCTTTCTTT,CASGDRNTEAFF,TRBV6-5,.,.,TRBJ1-1
TGTGCCACCAGCCCGCGTCAGGTTGGCGGCTACACCTTC,CATSPRQVGGYTF,TRBV15,.,.,TRBJ1-2
TGTGCCAGCAGTGGAGACTACAATGAGCAGTTCTTC,CASSGDYNEQFF,TRBV2,.,.,TRBJ2-1
TGTGCCAGCAGCGAAAACAGCGGTGAGCAGTACTTC,CASSENSGEQYF,TRBV7-9,.,.,TRBJ2-7
TGCAGCGTTGATGCGAGCGGAAGAGGCACAGATACGCAGTATTTT,CSVDASGRGTDTQYF,TRBV29-1,.,.,TRBJ2-3
TGTGCTAGTGGTTTGCTCCTCGTCAGGGGGTCCGGCTACACCTTC,CASGLLLVRGSGYTF,TRBV12-5,.,TRBD1,TRBJ1-2
TGCGCCAGCAGCTTGGATCCCAGGGGGCGAGACTATGGCTACACCTTC,CASSLDPRGRDYGYTF,TRBV5-1,few,TRBD1,TRBJ1-2
TGCGCCAGCAGCTTGGGGGAACGGGGAGATACGCAGTATTTT,CASSLGERGDTQYF,TRBV5-1,.,.,TRBJ2-3
TGTGCCAGCAAACCGGGACAGGGACGCGAAAAGCAGTACTTC,CASKPGQGREKQYF,TRBV7-9,few,TRBD1,TRBJ2-7
TGTGCCAGCTCACCACGAGCCCTGAGACAACCAACAGATACGCAGTATTTT,CASSPRALRQPTDTQYF,TRBV18,.,.,TRBJ2-3
TGTGCCAGTATACGGCAGGGCGGTTTCGATCAGCCCCAGCATTTT,CASIRQGGFDQPQHF,TRBV19,few,.,TRBJ1-5
TGTGCCAGCAGCGTAAGGACGGTAGCGGGCCTCAATGAGCAGTTCTTC,CASSVRTVAGLNEQFF,TRBV9,.,TRBD2,TRBJ2-1
TGTGCCAGCAGCTCACTAGGGGGTGAGCAGTTCTTC,CASSSLGGEQFF,TRBV5-4,few,.,TRBJ2-1
TGTGCCAGCAGCGCAGGGGAGACCCAGTACTTC,CASSAGETQYF,TRBV9,few,.,TRBJ2-5
TGTGCCAGCAGCTTCGCTAGCGGGGAGACCCAGTACTTC,CASSFASGETQYF,TRBV7-2,.,TRBD2,TRBJ2-5
TGTGCCAGCAGCTTTGAGGGCCTGAACACCGGGGAGCTGTTTTTT,CASSFEGLNTGELFF,TRBV11-1,.,.,TRBJ2-2